The sequence of this T cell receptor beta chain was determined in a study of T cells in Graves' hyperthyroidism and ophthalmopathy. This clonotype was seen repeatedly, ten times or more. Amplification targeted TCR beta CDR3 regions from RNA transcripts. Initially, a first-round RT-PCR of the TCR CDR3 employed the HTBI primer set. TCRdb re-called the multiplex PCR reads with MiXCR, one entry per CDR3 protein. There are around 56,000 distinct CDR3 sequences in the sample; roughly 52% occur only once, and around 11% lies in the top ten. Germline loops: CDR1 SGHTA, CDR2 FQGNSA. The V end was cut by 4 bases, the J end by 6 bases, with 7 bases between. This CDR3 region has 12 residues.

The sample consisted of blood. J is TRBJ1-5 and V is TRBV7-2; no firm D call. The clonotype originates from a woman between 25 and 40 years old with Graves' ophthalmopathy. CDR3 sequence: CASSSYSQPQHF. CDR3 sequence (DNA): TGTGCCAGCAGCTCCTATAGTCAGCCCCAGCATTTT. Based on the CDR3 plus reference TRBV7-2 and TRBJ1-5, the full variable domain is GAGVSQSPSNKVTEKGKDVELRCDPISGHTALYWYRQSLGQGLEFLIYFQGNSAPDKSGLPSDRFSAERTGGSVSTLTIQRTQQEDSAVYLCASSSYSQPQHFGDGTRLSIL.